This T cell receptor (beta chain) was sequenced for a study of OX40 agonist ivuxolimab in advanced cancers. The wider study: Patients received intravenous ivuxolimab every 2 weeks at 0.01 to 10 mg/kg. The group had a mean age of roughly 56 years, ranged from 23 to 79, and was roughly 80% male.

Autoimmune disease history or systemic immunosuppression meant exclusion. Drawing of blood for sampling happened at baseline, at cycle 4 day 1, and at cycle 7 day 1. Per the germline V gene, CDR1 is SQVTM and CDR2 is ANQGSEA. The CDR3 extends over 14 amino acids. Trimming pared 7 bases from V and 2 bases from J, leaving 15 bases between. Sequenced by immunoSEQ multiplex PCR; TCRdb stores in-frame clones only, minus some. The sample includes approximately 45,000 clones, approximately 83% of them seen just once. The clonotype comes from an adult with an advanced solid tumor such as melanoma, head and neck, liver or kidney cancer. Sequenced here: CD4+ or CD8+ T cells sorted from blood, sampled in a trial of the OX40 agonist ivuxolimab. The chain carries TRBV29-1 and TRBJ2-1; no clear D gene. As DNA, the CDR3 is TGCAGCGCGGAAGGACCTTTAGCCTACAATGAGCAGTTCTTC. Encoded protein: CSAEGPLAYNEQFF.